Following are 24 T cell receptor beta chains from one sample sequenced in a study of CD8 T cells in ankylosing spondylitis. Study-level results: One TCR beta motif, made up of about 8 highly homologous variants, appeared characteristic of ankylosing spondylitis blood.

No antigens are known for them. MiXCR, run by TCRdb on the 5' RACE reads, gives a single entry per CDR3 protein. The table lists approximately 440,000 distinct CDR3 sequences, approximately 17% of them singletons. The sample was blood, either unsorted or a sorted T cell fraction (not recorded which). These receptors were collected from a male donor with ankylosing spondylitis.

This clonotype showed up just a few times. CDR3 loop: CASSVGSGGTDTQYF. Here the CDR3 DNA reads TGTGCCAGCAGTGTCGGTAGCGGGGGCACAGATACGCAGTATTTT. The V and J genes are TRBV6-4 and TRBJ2-3; 8 bases match TRBD2. Trimming removed 4 bases from V and 1 base from J; junction bases left unmatched: 4. Per the germline V gene, CDR1 is MRHNA and CDR2 is SNTAGT. This CDR3 is built from 15 residues.

The rearrangement links TRBV5-1 to TRBJ1-6, with TRBD1 matching over 7 bases. The V gene end was trimmed by 5 bases and the J gene end by 6 bases; junction bases not matched to a gene: 17. The germline V gene has CDR1 SGHRS and CDR2 YFSETQ. The CDR3 is made up of 18 amino acids. The CDR3 region is CASRPYRGSGPVNSPLHF. The CDR3 DNA reads TGCGCCAGCAGACCTTACAGGGGATCGGGCCCGGTTAATTCACCCCTCCACTTT.

On this clonotype: At one boundary the junction diverges from the germline segment, which might be a read error. The V and J genes are TRBV9 and TRBJ2-5; the D is unclear. The CDR3 consists of 13 residues. From germline, CDR1 is SGDLS and CDR2 YYNGEE. The CDR3 is CASSPYPGGAVGF. CDR3 nucleotides: TGTGCCAGCAGCCCATACCCTGGTGGTGCGGTTGGGTTC.

V usage is TRBV30 and J usage is TRBJ1-5; 7 bases are a match to TRBD1. The CDR3 has 14 residues. J was trimmed by 3 bases and V by 3 bases; bases with no gene match: 5. Per the germline V gene, CDR1 is GTSNPN and CDR2 is SVGIG (reference sequence). The CDR3 DNA reads as TGTGCCTGGAGAGCTACAGGGGCCAATCAGCCCCAGCATTTT. Encoded protein: CAWRATGANQPQHF.

This clonotype occurred a few times. The chain links TRBV12-3 or TRBV12-4 to TRBJ2-3; 7 bases agree with TRBD1. The CDR3 has 12 residues. V gave up 1 base and J gave up 11 bases; unmatched junction bases: 3. The DNA for the CDR3 is TGTGCCAGCAGTTTAGACAGGGGAAAGCAGTATTTT. Amino acids: CASSLDRGKQYF.

There are a few counts of this clonotype. J is TRBJ1-2 and V is TRBV29-1, with D unclear. V dropped 5 bases and J dropped 0 bases, with 10 bases sitting between them. The V gene's germline CDR1 is SQVTM and CDR2 ANQGSEA. This CDR3 has 13 amino acids. CDR3 sequence: CSVLSEANYGYTF. DNA for the CDR3: TGCAGCGTTCTGAGCGAAGCTAACTATGGCTACACCTTC.

V is TRBV7-3 and J is TRBJ2-5; TRBD2 matches at 11 bases. The CDR3 consists of 16 residues. V lost 3 bases and J lost 4; bases outside the gene matches: 7. Germline V CDR1 and CDR2: SGHTA, FQGTGA. The CDR3 spells CASSLGVGLAGETQYF. The CDR3 coding sequence is TGTGCCAGCAGCTTGGGGGTCGGACTAGCGGGAGAGACCCAGTACTTC.

This clonotype was seen ten or more times. V usage is TRBV5-1 and J usage is TRBJ2-7; no definite D call. The germline V gene encodes CDR1 SGHRS and CDR2 YFSETQ. The CDR3 sequence is 14 residues long. Trimming removed 0 bases from V and 2 bases from J, with 9 bases in between. This chain's CDR3 is CASSLDRETYEQYF. DNA of the CDR3: TGCGCCAGCAGCTTGGATAGGGAAACCTACGAGCAGTACTTC.

This clonotype has only a few counts. The V call is TRBV4-1, the J call TRBJ2-5, with 10 bases aligning to TRBD2. This CDR3 has 15 residues. With 3 bases clipped from V and 4 bases from J, the junction kept 5 bases outside the gene matches. The germline V gene encodes CDR1 MGHRA and CDR2 YSYEKL. In DNA form, the CDR3 reads TGCGCCAGCAGCCATCAATTAGCGGGGGGAGAGACCCAGTACTTC. It specifies CASSHQLAGGETQYF.

With regard to this clonotype: A much larger clone is a single base away; this may be a read error. CDR3: CASSGDRDTEAFF. CDR3 sequence (DNA): TGTGCCAGCAGTGGTGACAGGGACACTGAAGCTTTCTTT. The J gene is TRBJ1-1, the V gene TRBV2, with 7 bases identical to TRBD1. Trimming removed 4 bases from V and 3 bases from J; junction bases left unmatched: 2. The CDR3 has 13 amino acids. Germline CDR1 reads SNHLY; CDR2 reads FYNNEI.

The chain couples TRBV20-1 to TRBJ2-5; TRBD2 aligns across 8 bases. The germline V gene has CDR1 DFQATT and CDR2 SNEGSKA (reference sequence). V gave up 6 bases and J gave up 4 bases; unmatched junction bases: 7. The CDR3 length is 13 residues. The CDR3, as DNA: TGCAGTGCCCAAGCGGGAGCTTCAGAGACCCAGTACTTC. The encoded protein is CSAQAGASETQYF.

This clonotype was counted only a few times. V is TRBV29-1 and J is TRBJ1-2, with D uncertain. This CDR3 contains 11 residues. V lost 0 bases and J lost 4, with 3 bases in between. Germline V gene sequence: CDR1 SQVTM, CDR2 ANQGSEA. The CDR3 DNA sequence: TGCAGCGTTGAAGAATTCTATGGCTACACCTTC. It specifies CSVEEFYGYTF. Filled out from reference TRBV29-1 and TRBJ1-2, the complete variable domain reads SAVISQKPSRDICQRGTSLTIQCQVDSQVTMMFWYRQQPGQSLTLIATANQGSEATYESGFVIDKFPISRPNLTFSTLTVSNMSPEDSSIYLCSVEEFYGYTFGSGTRLTVV.

This clonotype was detected ten times or more. The chain combines TRBV11-3 with TRBJ2-1; TRBD2 agrees at 11 bases. This CDR3 is 14 amino acids long. V was clipped by 1 base and J by 9 bases; unmatched bases: 2. Germline CDR1 is SGHNT and CDR2 is YENEEA. The CDR3 bases are TGTGCCAGCAGCTTAGTGGGGACTAGCGGTGAGCAGTTCTTC. This sequence encodes CASSLVGTSGEQFF.

This clonotype appeared many times. The chain uses TRBV12-3 or TRBV12-4 and TRBJ1-4; D remains unclear. CDR3 length equals 13 residues. Trimming removed 0 bases from V and 7 bases from J, with 6 bases in between. CDR3 loop: CASSLAEVEKLFF. The CDR3 DNA reads as TGTGCCAGCAGTTTAGCCGAAGTTGAAAAACTGTTTTTT.

The V and J genes are TRBV5-1 and TRBJ1-4; D unclear. CDR1 is SGHRS and CDR2 is YFSETQ in the germline V gene. This CDR3 region has 14 residues. Trimming removed 4 bases at V and 7 bases at J, with 14 bases between. The CDR3 bases are TGCGCCAGCAGCCCCCCGGAGGGTGGTGAAAAACTGTTTTTT. Translating it yields CASSPPEGGEKLFF.

The J gene is TRBJ2-1, the V gene TRBV20-1, with unresolved D. The CDR3 has 15 residues. The ends were cut back, 0 bases at V and 7 bases at J, with 16 bases in the middle. Germline assignment: CDR1 DFQATT and CDR2 SNEGSKA (reference sequence). The CDR3, as DNA: TGCAGTGCTAGAGATAGGGCCAAAGGCCGGAATGAGCAGTTCTTC. Protein sequence: CSARDRAKGRNEQFF.

The chain recombines TRBV30 with TRBJ1-1; D gene ambiguous. Germline CDR1 reads GTSNPN; CDR2 reads SVGIG (reference sequence). Between the trimmed V and J ends, which lost 0 bases and 4 bases, there was a span of 9 bases. The CDR3 contains 13 residues. The CDR3 region has the DNA TGTGCCTGGAGTGTACTCGGAGTCACTGAAGCTTTCTTT. It codes for CAWSVLGVTEAFF. Full variable domain (missing parts from reference TRBV30 and TRBJ1-1): SQTIHQWPATLVQPVGSPLSLECTVEGTSNPNLYWYRQAAGRGLQLLFYSVGIGQISSEVPQNLSASRPQDRQFILSSKKLLLSDSGFYLCAWSVLGVTEAFFGQGTRLTVV.

This clonotype showed up many times. CDR3 sequence reads: CASSPGSVNTGELFF. In nucleotides, the CDR3 is TGTGCCAGCAGCCCCGGGTCTGTGAACACCGGGGAGCTGTTTTTT. This sequence joins TRBV6-1 and TRBJ2-2; D is unclear. The CDR3 totals 15 residues. The germline V and J ends were trimmed by 6 bases and 1 base, with 12 bases remaining between them. Germline V gene lookup returns CDR1 MNHNS and CDR2 SASEGT.

The rearrangement uses TRBV3-1 and TRBJ2-6, with D perhaps matching TRBD1 or TRBD2 (5 bases each). V dropped 2 bases and J dropped 2 bases, with 13 bases sitting between them. The CDR3 covers 17 residues. Germline CDR1 LGHDT, CDR2 YNNKEL (reference sequence). The CDR3 here is CASSQPMGVTGANVLTF. The CDR3 nucleotides are TGTGCCAGCAGCCAACCGATGGGGGTAACTGGGGCCAACGTCCTGACTTTC.

The chain carries TRBV6-2 or TRBV6-3 and TRBJ1-1, with 10 positions matching TRBD1. The CDR3 contains 17 residues. With V trimmed by 5 bases and J by 1 base, 10 bases remained unmatched. Germline CDR1 is MNHEY and CDR2 is SVGEGT. Written as DNA, the CDR3 is TGTGCCAGCAGTCGGGGACAGGGGCCACGGGCGAACACTGAAGCTTTCTTT. Translating gives CASSRGQGPRANTEAFF.

This clonotype was observed a handful of times. V is TRBV19 and J is TRBJ2-5; D is ambiguous. CDR1 is LNHDA, CDR2 SQIVND, per germline (reference sequence). V was cut by 5 bases and J by 2 bases, with 6 bases left in between. The CDR3 covers 12 residues. CDR3 residues: CASSALQETQYF. In DNA form, the CDR3 reads TGTGCCAGTAGTGCGTTACAAGAGACCCAGTACTTC.

This clonotype has only a few counts. The chain carries TRBV7-9 and TRBJ2-3, with 11 nucleotides matching TRBD2. V was pared by 3 bases and J by 1 base, with 3 bases of the junction left unmatched. CDR1 and CDR2 (germline): SEHNR, FQNEAQ (reference sequence). The CDR3 has 16 amino acids. CDR3 in DNA: TGTGCCAGCAGCTTCGCACTAGCGGGGGGCACAGATACGCAGTATTTT. The encoded protein is CASSFALAGGTDTQYF.

This clonotype came up many times. The CDR3 bases are TGTGCCAGCAGCCAAGACACCGGGGAGCTGTTTTTT. As protein: CASSQDTGELFF. The genes are TRBV3-1 and TRBJ2-2; D call uncertain. The length of the CDR3 is 12 residues. The germline V gene has CDR1 LGHDT and CDR2 YNNKEL (reference sequence). The V end lost 0 bases, the J end lost 4 bases, and 0 bases lay between the germline ends. Variable domain in full (rest from reference TRBV3-1 and TRBJ2-2): DTAVSQTPKYLVTQMGNDKSIKCEQNLGHDTMYWYKQDSKKFLKIMFSYNNKELIINETVPNRFSPKSPDKAHLNLHINSLELGDSAVYFCASSQDTGELFFGEGSRLTVL.

The chain uses TRBV4-1 and TRBJ2-7; D unclear. V lost 1 base to trimming and J lost 6 bases, with 13 bases between them. The CDR3 runs 14 residues. The germline gives CDR1 MGHRA, CDR2 YSYEKL. The CDR3 coding sequence is TGCGCCAGCAGCCAAGCCATCGCGGTGGGCGAGCAGTACTTC. This translates into CASSQAIAVGEQYF.